A selection of T cell receptor beta chains follows, all from one sample in a study of cytomegalovirus exposure and HLA in healthy donors. Sequencing used immunoSEQ multiplex PCR; TCRdb keeps in-frame clones, though not all of them. The table includes 120,000 to 150,000 clones, over 60% detected once. Sequencing input: PBMCs. Receptors were obtained from a woman aged 55-69 years in good health and CMV-seronegative. Each CDR3 is given with its conserved first and last residue. D genes are given only for firm matches. Rows may omit the clone size; those that give it use once, few, many or a size class.

V: TRBV29-1; size: -; J: TRBJ1-6; D: TRBD1; DNA: TGCAGCGCCCGACAGGGCCCTTATAATTCACCCCTCCACTTT; CDR3: CSARQGPYNSPLHF
V: TRBV9; size: -; J: TRBJ2-5; D: TRBD1; DNA: TGTGCCAGCAGCCCTGGGGGGGACAGGGTGAAGCGGACCCAGTACTTC; CDR3: CASSPGGDRVKRTQYF
V: TRBV7-9; size: -; J: TRBJ2-3; D: TRBD2; DNA: TGTGCCAGCAGCTTATTAGCGGGAGCCACAGATACGCAGTATTTT; CDR3: CASSLLAGATDTQYF
V: TRBV18; size: -; J: TRBJ2-2; D: TRBD1; DNA: TGTGCCAGCTCACCAGACAGGGTCTTCACCGGGGAGCTGTTTTTT; CDR3: CASSPDRVFTGELFF
V: TRBV27; size: -; J: TRBJ1-2; D: -; DNA: TGTGCCAGCCGCCCCCGAGGACAGCCCAACTATGGCTACACCTTC; CDR3: CASRPRGQPNYGYTF
V: TRBV5-6; size: few; J: TRBJ2-1; D: -; DNA: TGTGCCAGCAGCTTGTGGGACACCTCCTACAATGAGCAGTTCTTC; CDR3: CASSLWDTSYNEQFF
V: TRBV29-1; size: -; J: TRBJ1-2; D: TRBD1; DNA: TGCAGCGTTGCCCCGGGACAGATAAACTATGGCTACACCTTC; CDR3: CSVAPGQINYGYTF
V: TRBV7-9; size: -; J: TRBJ2-3; D: -; DNA: TGTTCCAGCAGCTTGGGTCTTGGGGGGGCCAACACAGATACGCAGTATTTT; CDR3: CSSSLGLGGANTDTQYF
V: TRBV5-6; size: -; J: TRBJ2-3; D: -; DNA: TGTGCCAGCAGCTTAGCTAGACAGCCAGATACGCAGTATTTT; CDR3: CASSLARQPDTQYF
V: TRBV7-2; size: once; J: TRBJ2-7; D: TRBD2; DNA: TGTGCCAGCAGCCCCCAGCGGGGGGGTTACGAGCAGTACTTC; CDR3: CASSPQRGGYEQYF
V: TRBV6-4; size: few; J: TRBJ2-1; D: TRBD1; DNA: TGTGCCAGCAGCTCCGGGACAGGGGGGAACAATGAGCAGTTCTTC; CDR3: CASSSGTGGNNEQFF
V: TRBV29-1; size: -; J: TRBJ2-2; D: TRBD2; DNA: TGCAGCGTGACTGGGACTAGCGGGGGTGGCACCGGGGAGCTGTTTTTT; CDR3: CSVTGTSGGGTGELFF
V: TRBV18; size: -; J: TRBJ2-3; D: -; DNA: TGTGCCAGCTCACCTATAACTTTGACAGGAAAGGGGACAGATACGCAGTATTTT; CDR3: CASSPITLTGKGTDTQYF
V: TRBV7-2; size: -; J: TRBJ2-2; D: TRBD2; DNA: TGTGCCAGCAGCTTTGGCGGGGGGGCAGCCGGGGAGCTGTTTTTT; CDR3: CASSFGGGAAGELFF
V: TRBV18; size: -; J: TRBJ2-7; D: -; DNA: TGTGCCAGCTCACCCCTAACAGGGCGGTCCTCCTACGAGCAGTACTTT; CDR3: CASSPLTGRSSYEQYF
V: TRBV4-2; size: -; J: TRBJ1-2; D: -; DNA: TGTGCCAGCAGCTCTTCGGGAGGCTACACCTTC; CDR3: CASSSSGGYTF
V: TRBV29-1; size: -; J: TRBJ2-7; D: TRBD1; DNA: TGCAGCGTTTCCGGGACAGGGAATACCTACGAGCAGTACTTC; CDR3: CSVSGTGNTYEQYF
V: TRBV9; size: -; J: TRBJ2-7; D: TRBD2; DNA: TGTGCCAGCAGCGTAAGAGCGGGAGTCGACGAGCAGTACTTC; CDR3: CASSVRAGVDEQYF
V: TRBV29-1; size: few; J: TRBJ1-1; D: TRBD1; DNA: TGCAGCGCTTGGACAGGGGGCACTGAAGCTTTCTTT; CDR3: CSAWTGGTEAFF
V: TRBV7-2; size: -; J: TRBJ2-7; D: -; DNA: TGTGCCAGCAGCTTCCCTAGCCTCCTCGAGCAGTACTTC; CDR3: CASSFPSLLEQYF
V: TRBV7-6; size: few; J: TRBJ2-7; D: TRBD1; DNA: TGTGCCAGCAGCCCCGGGACAGGGGGCATCTACGAGCAGTACTTC; CDR3: CASSPGTGGIYEQYF
V: TRBV7-9; size: -; J: TRBJ2-1; D: TRBD1; DNA: TGTGCCAGCAGCTTTACGCAGGGGGCGCATGAGCAGTTCTTC; CDR3: CASSFTQGAHEQFF
V: TRBV5-1; size: -; J: TRBJ2-3; D: -; DNA: TGCGCCAGCAGCTTGTTCGGGAATGGGGCAGATACGCAGTATTTT; CDR3: CASSLFGNGADTQYF
V: TRBV11-2; size: -; J: TRBJ2-3; D: -; DNA: TGTGCCAGCAGCTTAACCCCTGCCCCGGCAGATACGCAGTATTTT; CDR3: CASSLTPAPADTQYF
V: TRBV4-1; size: -; J: TRBJ1-2; D: -; DNA: TGCGCCAGCAGCCTCGGTGCTCCAAGTATCTATGGCTACACCTTC; CDR3: CASSLGAPSIYGYTF
V: TRBV27; size: -; J: TRBJ2-7; D: -; DNA: TGTGCCAGCAGCCTACTCCCTCGGGGGGAGCAGTACTTC; CDR3: CASSLLPRGEQYF
V: TRBV29-1; size: once; J: TRBJ2-1; D: TRBD2; DNA: TGCAGCACGGGGGGGGGACGCGGTGAGCAGTTCTTC; CDR3: CSTGGGRGEQFF
V: TRBV6-1; size: -; J: TRBJ2-1; D: TRBD1; DNA: TGTGCCAGCAGCCACGTCGGGACAGGGGTCAATGAGCAGTTCTTC; CDR3: CASSHVGTGVNEQFF
V: TRBV15; size: -; J: TRBJ2-1; D: TRBD1; DNA: TGTGCCACCAGCAGAAACCGGGGGACAGGGGATGAGCAGTTCTTC; CDR3: CATSRNRGTGDEQFF
V: TRBV7-9; size: -; J: TRBJ1-2; D: -; DNA: TGTGCCAGCAGCCCCCCAGGGAGGGATAACTATGGCTACACCTTC; CDR3: CASSPPGRDNYGYTF
V: TRBV14; size: once; J: TRBJ1-2; D: -; DNA: TGTGCCAGCAGCCAAGATGGGGCAGCCTATGGCTACACCTTC; CDR3: CASSQDGAAYGYTF
V: TRBV2; size: once; J: TRBJ2-7; D: -; DNA: TGTGCCAGCAGTGTAAGGCAGGGGCCCTACGAGCAGTACTTC; CDR3: CASSVRQGPYEQYF
V: TRBV5-4; size: few; J: TRBJ2-1; D: -; DNA: TGTGCCAGCAGCTTGGAACTTGGTGAGCAGTTCTTC; CDR3: CASSLELGEQFF
V: TRBV5-1; size: -; J: TRBJ2-4; D: TRBD2; DNA: TGCGCCAGCCGCCTTGGGAGTAGCGGGAACCTAGCCAAAAACATTCAGTACTTC; CDR3: CASRLGSSGNLAKNIQYF
V: TRBV19; size: few; J: TRBJ1-3; D: -; DNA: TGTGCCAGTATGGTGGACGGGAGCTCTGGAAACACCATATATTTT; CDR3: CASMVDGSSGNTIYF
V: TRBV11-2; size: -; J: TRBJ2-7; D: -; DNA: TGTGCCAGCAGCTTAGCCGGGAGTGGCTACGAGCAGTACTTC; CDR3: CASSLAGSGYEQYF
V: TRBV6-1; size: -; J: TRBJ2-5; D: TRBD1; DNA: TGTGCCAGCCGGGACAGAGGGGAGACCCAGTACTTC; CDR3: CASRDRGETQYF
V: TRBV7-9; size: -; J: TRBJ2-2; D: -; DNA: TGTTCCAGCAGCTTTCTGGGGCCGAACACCGGGGAGCTGTTTTTT; CDR3: CSSSFLGPNTGELFF
V: TRBV7-9; size: -; J: TRBJ2-3; D: TRBD1; DNA: TGTGCCAGCAGCTTATTTTTAGGGGGCCAAACAGATACGCAGTATTTT; CDR3: CASSLFLGGQTDTQYF
V: TRBV19; size: few; J: TRBJ2-7; D: -; DNA: TGTGCCAGTAGTACTCAAACACAGGACCCTCTTGGCTACGAGCAGTACTTC; CDR3: CASSTQTQDPLGYEQYF
V: TRBV2; size: few; J: TRBJ1-1; D: TRBD1; DNA: TGTGCCAGCAGCCTGGCACTACAGGGGACCGCTGAAGCTTTCTTT; CDR3: CASSLALQGTAEAFF
V: TRBV5-1; size: few; J: TRBJ2-2; D: -; DNA: TGCGCCAGCAGCTTTGGCAAGAACACCGGGGAGCTGTTTTTT; CDR3: CASSFGKNTGELFF
V: TRBV6-1; size: -; J: TRBJ2-2; D: -; DNA: TGTGCCAGCAGTGAATGGGGGGCCGGGGAGCTGTTTTTT; CDR3: CASSEWGAGELFF
V: TRBV18; size: -; J: TRBJ2-5; D: -; DNA: TGTGCCAGCTCACCTCCTTCTGAAGAGACCCAGTACTTC; CDR3: CASSPPSEETQYF
V: TRBV19; size: -; J: TRBJ2-1; D: -; DNA: TGTGCCAGTACGCGCCTCGGTGAGCAGTTCTTC; CDR3: CASTRLGEQFF
V: TRBV9; size: -; J: TRBJ2-7; D: -; DNA: TGTGCCAGCAGCGTAGGGGACACGGTCCCCTACGAGCAGTACTTC; CDR3: CASSVGDTVPYEQYF
V: TRBV7-2; size: -; J: TRBJ2-7; D: TRBD2; DNA: TGTGCCAGCACCCGAGCGGGGGGGCCCTACGAGCAGTACTTC; CDR3: CASTRAGGPYEQYF
V: TRBV7-9; size: few; J: TRBJ2-1; D: TRBD2; DNA: TGTGCCAGCAGCCCCGGCGGGAGGGCGGGGGGGCGTTACAATGAGCAGTTCTTC; CDR3: CASSPGGRAGGRYNEQFF
V: TRBV12-5; size: -; J: TRBJ2-5; D: -; DNA: TGTGCTAGTGGTTTGGATTCAGGGTGGCGGGAGACCCAGTACTTC; CDR3: CASGLDSGWRETQYF
V: TRBV11-2; size: -; J: TRBJ2-7; D: -; DNA: TGTGCCAGCAGCTTAATCGGCTACGAGCAGTACTTC; CDR3: CASSLIGYEQYF
V: TRBV29-1; size: -; J: TRBJ2-2; D: -; DNA: TGCAGCGTTGAGGGCAGGGTGGCCGGGGAGCTGTTTTTT; CDR3: CSVEGRVAGELFF
V: TRBV28; size: -; J: TRBJ2-3; D: TRBD2; DNA: TGTGCCAGCAGTACCCGGGTAGCGGGAGGAACAGATACGCAGTATTTT; CDR3: CASSTRVAGGTDTQYF
V: TRBV29-1; size: -; J: TRBJ1-2; D: -; DNA: TGCAGCGTTGGCCCAGGCACGTATGGCTACACCTTC; CDR3: CSVGPGTYGYTF
V: TRBV4-1; size: -; J: TRBJ2-1; D: TRBD2; DNA: TGCGCCAGCAGCCAAGCCCCTAGCGGGAGCACACTCAATGAGCAGTTCTTC; CDR3: CASSQAPSGSTLNEQFF
V: TRBV6-6; size: -; J: TRBJ2-7; D: -; DNA: TGTGCCAGCAGGAGGGCGGGATCCTCCGGGGAGCAGTACTTC; CDR3: CASRRAGSSGEQYF